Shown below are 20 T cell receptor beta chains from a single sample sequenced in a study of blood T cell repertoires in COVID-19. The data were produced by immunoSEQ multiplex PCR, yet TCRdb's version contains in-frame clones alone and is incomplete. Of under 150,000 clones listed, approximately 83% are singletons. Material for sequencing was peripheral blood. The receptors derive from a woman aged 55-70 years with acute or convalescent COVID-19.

This CDR3 reads CSARGVGEQYF. DNA for the CDR3: TGCAGTGCTAGAGGCGTCGGGGAGCAGTACTTC. V gene TRBV20-1 combines with J gene TRBJ2-7; D is ambiguous. Germline V lookup: CDR1 DFQATT, CDR2 SNEGSKA (reference sequence). Trimming removed 1 base from V and 7 bases from J, with 8 bases in between. This CDR3 comprises 11 residues.

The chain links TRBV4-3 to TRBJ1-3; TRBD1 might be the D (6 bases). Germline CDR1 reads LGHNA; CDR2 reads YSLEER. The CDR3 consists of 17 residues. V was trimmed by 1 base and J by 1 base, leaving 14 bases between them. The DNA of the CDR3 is TGCGCCAGCAGCCAAGTCTGGACAGTCCTGTCTGGAAACACCATATATTTT. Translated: CASSQVWTVLSGNTIYF.

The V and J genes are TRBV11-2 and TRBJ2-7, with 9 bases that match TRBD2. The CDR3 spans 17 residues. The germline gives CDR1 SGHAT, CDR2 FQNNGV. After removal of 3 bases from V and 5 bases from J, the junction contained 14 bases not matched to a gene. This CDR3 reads CASSLRRLAGGLHEQYF. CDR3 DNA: TGTGCCAGCAGCTTGAGAAGGCTTGCGGGAGGGCTCCACGAGCAGTACTTC.

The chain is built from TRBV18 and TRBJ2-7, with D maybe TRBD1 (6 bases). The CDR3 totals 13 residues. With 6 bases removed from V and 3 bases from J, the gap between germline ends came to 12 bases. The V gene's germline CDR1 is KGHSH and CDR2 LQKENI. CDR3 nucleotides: TGTGCCAGCTCTAAGGACAGAGACTACGAGCAGTACTTC. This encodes CASSKDRDYEQYF.

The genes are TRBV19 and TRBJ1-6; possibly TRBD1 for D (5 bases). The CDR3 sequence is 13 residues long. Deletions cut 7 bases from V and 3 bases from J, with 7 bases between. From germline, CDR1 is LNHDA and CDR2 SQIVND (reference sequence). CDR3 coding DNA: TGTGCCAGTAACCAGGGCTATAATTCACCCCTCCACTTT. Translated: CASNQGYNSPLHF.

As DNA, the CDR3 is TGCGCCAGCAGTGAGTCTAGGGGCCTTACAGAGTCTGGAAACACCATATATTTT. It codes for CASSESRGLTESGNTIYF. The V and J genes are TRBV10-1 and TRBJ1-3; D is possibly TRBD1 (5 bases). V lost 0 bases and J 1 base, leaving 16 bases between the germline ends. From germline, CDR1 is WNHNN and CDR2 SYGVQD (reference sequence). This CDR3 contains 18 residues.

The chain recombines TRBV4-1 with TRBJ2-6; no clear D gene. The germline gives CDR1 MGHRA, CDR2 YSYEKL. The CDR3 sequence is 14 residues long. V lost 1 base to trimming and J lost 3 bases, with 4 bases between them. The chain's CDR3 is CASSQVSGANVLTF. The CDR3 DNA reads TGCGCCAGCAGCCAAGTCAGTGGGGCCAACGTCCTGACTTTC.

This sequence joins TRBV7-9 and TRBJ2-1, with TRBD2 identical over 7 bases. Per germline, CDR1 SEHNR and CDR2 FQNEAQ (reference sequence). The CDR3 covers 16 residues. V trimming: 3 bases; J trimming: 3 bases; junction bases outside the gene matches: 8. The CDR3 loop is CASSFGSGTFYNEQFF. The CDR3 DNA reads TGTGCCAGCAGCTTCGGGAGCGGGACCTTCTACAATGAGCAGTTCTTC.

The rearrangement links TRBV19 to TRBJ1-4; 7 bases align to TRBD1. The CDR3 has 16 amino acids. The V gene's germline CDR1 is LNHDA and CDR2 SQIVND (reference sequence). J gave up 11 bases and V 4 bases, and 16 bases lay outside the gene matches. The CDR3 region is CASSTTSRGSARKLFF. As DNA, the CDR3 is TGTGCCAGTAGTACCACCTCCAGGGGGTCTGCTAGGAAACTGTTTTTT.

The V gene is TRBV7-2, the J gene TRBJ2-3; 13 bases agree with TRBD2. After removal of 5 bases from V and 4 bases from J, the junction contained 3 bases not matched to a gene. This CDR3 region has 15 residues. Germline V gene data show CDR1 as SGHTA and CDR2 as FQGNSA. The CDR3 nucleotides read TGTGCCAGCAGCCTCGGACTAGCGGGAGCAGATACGCAGTATTTT. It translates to CASSLGLAGADTQYF.

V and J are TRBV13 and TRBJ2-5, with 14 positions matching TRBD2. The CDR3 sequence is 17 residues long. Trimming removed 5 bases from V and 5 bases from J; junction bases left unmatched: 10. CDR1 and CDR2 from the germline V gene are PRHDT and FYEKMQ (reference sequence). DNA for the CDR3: TGTGCCAGCAGCAACCGACTAGCGGGAGGGTACGGGGAGACCCAGTACTTC. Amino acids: CASSNRLAGGYGETQYF.

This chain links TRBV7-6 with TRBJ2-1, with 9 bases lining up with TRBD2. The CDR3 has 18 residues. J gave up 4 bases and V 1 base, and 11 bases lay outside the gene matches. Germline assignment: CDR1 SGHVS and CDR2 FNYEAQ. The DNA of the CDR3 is TGTGCCAGCAGCTTAGGCGTGGGGGAGACTAGCGGATACAATGAGCAGTTCTTC. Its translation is CASSLGVGETSGYNEQFF.

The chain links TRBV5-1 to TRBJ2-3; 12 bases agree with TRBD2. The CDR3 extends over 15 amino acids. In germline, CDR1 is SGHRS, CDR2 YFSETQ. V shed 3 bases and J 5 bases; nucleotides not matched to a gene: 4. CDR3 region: CASSWEGLAGDTQYF. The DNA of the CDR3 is TGCGCCAGCAGCTGGGAGGGACTAGCGGGAGATACGCAGTATTTT.

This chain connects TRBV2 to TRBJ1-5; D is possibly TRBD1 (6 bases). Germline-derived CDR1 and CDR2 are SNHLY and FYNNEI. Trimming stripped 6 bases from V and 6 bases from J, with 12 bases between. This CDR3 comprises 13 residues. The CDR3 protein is CASRVGGAQPQHF. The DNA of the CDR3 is TGTGCCAGCAGAGTCGGGGGGGCTCAGCCCCAGCATTTT.

The CDR3 here is CAWSPRTGARSQHF. CDR3 DNA sequence: TGTGCCTGGAGTCCCCGGACAGGGGCCCGGTCCCAGCATTTT. V is TRBV30 and J is TRBJ1-5, with 9 bases matching TRBD1. Germline V gene data show CDR1 as GTSNPN and CDR2 as SVGIG (reference sequence). The CDR3 loop spans 14 amino acids. J gave up 11 bases and V 2 bases, and 10 bases lay outside the gene matches.

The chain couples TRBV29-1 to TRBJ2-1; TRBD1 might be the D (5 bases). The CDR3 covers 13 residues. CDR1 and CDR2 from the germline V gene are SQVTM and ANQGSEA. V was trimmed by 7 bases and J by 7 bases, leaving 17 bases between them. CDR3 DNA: TGCAGCGGCGAGCAGGGCGGCCCGAATGAGCAGTTCTTC. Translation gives CSGEQGGPNEQFF.

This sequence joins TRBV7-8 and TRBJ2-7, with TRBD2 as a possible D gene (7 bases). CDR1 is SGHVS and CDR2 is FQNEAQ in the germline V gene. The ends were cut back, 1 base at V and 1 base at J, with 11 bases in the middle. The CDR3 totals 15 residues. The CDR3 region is CASSLGGRGSYEQYF. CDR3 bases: TGTGCCAGCAGCTTAGGGGGGAGGGGGTCCTACGAGCAGTACTTC.

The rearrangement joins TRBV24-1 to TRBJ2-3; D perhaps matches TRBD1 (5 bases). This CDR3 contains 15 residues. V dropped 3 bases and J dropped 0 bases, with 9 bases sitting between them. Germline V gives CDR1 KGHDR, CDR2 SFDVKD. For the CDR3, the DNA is TGTGCCACCAGTGATCCAGGGTTGAGCACAGATACGCAGTATTTT. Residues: CATSDPGLSTDTQYF.

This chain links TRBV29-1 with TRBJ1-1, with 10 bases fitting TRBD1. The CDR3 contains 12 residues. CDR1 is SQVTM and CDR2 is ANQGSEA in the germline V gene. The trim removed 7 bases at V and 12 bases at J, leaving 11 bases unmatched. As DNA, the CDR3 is TGCAGCGCCAAACCGGGACAGGGGTCGACTTTCTTT. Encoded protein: CSAKPGQGSTFF.

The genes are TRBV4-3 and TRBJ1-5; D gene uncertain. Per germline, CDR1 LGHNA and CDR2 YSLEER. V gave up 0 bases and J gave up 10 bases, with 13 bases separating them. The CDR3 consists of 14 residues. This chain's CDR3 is CASSQDRGFSPQHF. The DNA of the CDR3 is TGCGCCAGCAGCCAAGATAGAGGCTTTTCACCCCAGCATTTT.